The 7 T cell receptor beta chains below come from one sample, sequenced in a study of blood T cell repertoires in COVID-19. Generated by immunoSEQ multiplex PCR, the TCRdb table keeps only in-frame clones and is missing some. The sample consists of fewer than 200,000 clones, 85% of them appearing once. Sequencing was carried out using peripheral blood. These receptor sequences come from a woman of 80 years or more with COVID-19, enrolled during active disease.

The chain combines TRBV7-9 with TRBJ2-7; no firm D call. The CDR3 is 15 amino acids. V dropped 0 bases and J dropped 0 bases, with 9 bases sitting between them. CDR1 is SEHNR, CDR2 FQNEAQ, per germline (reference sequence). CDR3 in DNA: TGTGCCAGCAGCTTAGCGACTTCCGACTCCTACGAGCAGTACTTC. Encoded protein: CASSLATSDSYEQYF.

CDR3 bases: TGTGCCAGCAGCCACAAAAAGACAGGGATCACTGAAGCTTTCTTT. This sequence encodes CASSHKKTGITEAFF. The chain carries TRBV11-1 and TRBJ1-1; 7 nucleotides line up with TRBD1. Unmatched junction bases numbered 10, after V lost 5 bases and J lost 4 bases. The CDR3 is made up of 15 amino acids. Per the germline V gene, CDR1 is SGHAT and CDR2 is FQDESV (reference sequence).

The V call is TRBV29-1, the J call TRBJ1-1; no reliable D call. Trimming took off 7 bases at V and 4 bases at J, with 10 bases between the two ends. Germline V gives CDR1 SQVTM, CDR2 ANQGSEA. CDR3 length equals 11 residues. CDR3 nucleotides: TGCAGCGGACGGAGCGGCACTGAAGCTTTCTTT. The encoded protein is CSGRSGTEAFF.

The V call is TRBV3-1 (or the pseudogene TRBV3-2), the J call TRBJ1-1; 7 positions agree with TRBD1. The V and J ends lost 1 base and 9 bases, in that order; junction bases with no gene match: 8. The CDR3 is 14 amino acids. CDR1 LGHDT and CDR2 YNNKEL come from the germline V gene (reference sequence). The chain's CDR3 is CASSQVIGQAQAFF. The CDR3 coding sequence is TGTGCCAGCAGCCAAGTGATCGGACAGGCTCAAGCTTTCTTT.

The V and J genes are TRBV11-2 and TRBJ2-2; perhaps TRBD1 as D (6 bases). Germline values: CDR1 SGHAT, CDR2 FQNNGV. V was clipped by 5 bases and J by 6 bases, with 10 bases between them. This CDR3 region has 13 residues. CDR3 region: CASSPRGPGELFF. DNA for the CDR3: TGTGCCAGCAGCCCCAGGGGACCCGGGGAGCTGTTTTTT.

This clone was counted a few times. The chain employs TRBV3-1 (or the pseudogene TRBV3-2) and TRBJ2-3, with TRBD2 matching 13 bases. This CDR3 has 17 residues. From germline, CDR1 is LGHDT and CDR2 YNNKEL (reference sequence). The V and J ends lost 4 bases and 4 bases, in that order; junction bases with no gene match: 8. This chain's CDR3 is CASSRIGTSGVADTQYF. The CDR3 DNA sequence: TGTGCCAGCAGCCGGATCGGGACTAGCGGGGTTGCAGATACGCAGTATTTT.

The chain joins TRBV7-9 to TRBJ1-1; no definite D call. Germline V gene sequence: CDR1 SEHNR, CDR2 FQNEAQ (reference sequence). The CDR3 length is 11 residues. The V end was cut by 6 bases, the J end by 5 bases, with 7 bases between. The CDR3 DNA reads TGTGCCAGCAGAGGAGTAACTGAAGCTTTCTTT. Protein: CASRGVTEAFF.